Below, 14 T cell receptor beta chains from the same sample are listed, as sequenced in a study of T cell changes during pregnancy in multiple sclerosis. The repertoire was sequenced with immunoSEQ multiplex PCR; TCRdb's copy has only in-frame clones and lacks some. This table holds around 80,000 clones, more than 90% found once. Sequencing used peripheral blood, obtained in the second trimester of pregnancy. The receptors were sampled from a female donor with multiple sclerosis, enrolled in a pregnancy study.

This clone has only one observation. The V gene is TRBV9, the J gene TRBJ1-2, with D possibly being TRBD1 (6 bases). This CDR3 is 11 amino acids long. V lost 3 bases to trimming and J lost 12 bases, with 12 bases between them. Germline V lookup: CDR1 SGDLS, CDR2 YYNGEE. CDR3 bases: TGTGCCAGCAGCGGACGACAGGATCACACCTTC. Amino acid sequence: CASSGRQDHTF.

V and J are TRBV7-8 and TRBJ1-3; D gene unclear. V was shortened by 1 base and J by 3 bases, with 7 bases between the two germline ends. Germline loops: CDR1 SGHVS, CDR2 FQNEAQ. This CDR3 spans 14 amino acids. The CDR3 DNA reads TGTGCCAGCAGCTTAGTGTTCGGTGGAAACACCATATATTTT. Amino acid sequence: CASSLVFGGNTIYF.

The chain employs TRBV27 and TRBJ2-7; D might be TRBD2 (6 bases). Germline values: CDR1 MNHEY, CDR2 SMNVEV (reference sequence). The CDR3 contains 13 residues. V lost 2 bases, J lost 6 bases, and 11 bases lay in between. For the CDR3, the DNA is TGTGCCAGCAGTTTAAGAAGCGGGCGCGAGCAGTACTTC. It codes for CASSLRSGREQYF.

This chain connects TRBV5-4 to TRBJ2-5; D is possibly TRBD2 (6 bases). This CDR3 has 17 amino acids. V dropped 0 bases and J dropped 5 bases, with 20 bases sitting between them. Germline V CDR1 and CDR2: SGHNT, YYREEE (reference sequence). The CDR3 loop reads CASSLVGVSGVKETQYF. CDR3 nucleotides: TGTGCCAGCAGCTTGGTAGGGGTCTCGGGGGTTAAGGAGACCCAGTACTTC.

The chain joins TRBV4-2 to TRBJ2-4, with D possibly matching TRBD2 (6 bases). V dropped 5 bases and J dropped 2 bases, with 13 bases sitting between them. From germline, CDR1 is LGHNA and CDR2 YNFKEQ. There are 15 residues in the CDR3. CDR3 nucleotides: TGTGCCAGCAGCGAGCTTGGAGGGTCCAAAAACATTCAGTACTTC. The encoded protein is CASSELGGSKNIQYF.

Only a few counts were recorded for this clone. The chain links TRBV2 to TRBJ1-1; TRBD1 matches at 7 bases. CDR1 and CDR2 from the germline V gene are SNHLY and FYNNEI. This CDR3 has 14 amino acids. V shed 3 bases and J 6 bases; nucleotides not matched to a gene: 7. The DNA for the CDR3 is TGTGCCAGCAGTGACCGACAGGGAATACCTGAAGCTTTCTTT. This translates into CASSDRQGIPEAFF.

V gene TRBV5-1 combines with J gene TRBJ2-2; 7 positions agree with TRBD2. The germline V gene has CDR1 SGHRS and CDR2 YFSETQ. Trimming at V came to 0 bases and at J to 0 bases, leaving 8 bases not matched to a gene. This CDR3 is built from 18 residues. The CDR3: CASSLAPPSGTNTGELFF. The CDR3 coding sequence is TGCGCCAGCAGCTTGGCCCCTCCGAGCGGGACGAACACCGGGGAGCTGTTTTTT.

This chain joins TRBV27 and TRBJ2-7, with TRBD2 matching 7 bases. Germline trimming cut 8 bases from V and 6 bases from J; bases unmatched to any gene: 16. The CDR3 is 15 residues long. CDR1 and CDR2 from the germline V gene are MNHEY and SMNVEV (reference sequence). The CDR3 protein is CASGTLTSAASEQYF. In DNA form, the CDR3 reads TGTGCCAGCGGCACCCTCACTAGCGCCGCAAGCGAGCAGTACTTC.

The V call is TRBV18, the J call TRBJ2-1; 9 bases are shared with TRBD1. V gave up 8 bases and J gave up 4 bases; unmatched junction bases: 3. This CDR3 is 13 amino acids long. The germline V gene has CDR1 KGHSH and CDR2 LQKENI. The CDR3 nucleotides are TGTGCCAGCCTACAGGGGGCTTACAATGAGCAGTTCTTC. It encodes CASLQGAYNEQFF. The variable domain in full, completed from reference TRBV18 and TRBJ2-1, reads NAGVMQNPRHLVRRRGQEARLRCSPMKGHSHVYWYRQLPEEGLKFMVYLQKENIIDESGMPKERFSAEFPKEGPSILRIQQVVRGDSAAYFCASLQGAYNEQFFGPGTRLTVL.

The chain recombines TRBV5-1 with TRBJ2-2; 9 nucleotides agree with TRBD2. Germline CDR1 and CDR2: SGHRS and YFSETQ. V was clipped by 1 base and J by 6 bases; unmatched bases: 10. CDR3 length equals 17 residues. The CDR3 DNA reads TGCGCCAGCAGCTTGACGCTAGCGGGATTATTGTCCGGGGAGCTGTTTTTT. Amino acid sequence: CASSLTLAGLLSGELFF.

The chain combines TRBV27 with TRBJ2-7; D is uncertain. Trimming cost V 5 bases and J 0 bases, with 8 bases left between them. Germline CDR1 is MNHEY and CDR2 is SMNVEV (reference sequence). CDR3 length: 13 amino acids. CDR3 nucleotide sequence: TGTGCCAGCAGTCCATTCCCCTCCTACGAGCAGTACTTC. It encodes CASSPFPSYEQYF.

The rearrangement joins TRBV11-1 to TRBJ2-1, with 10 bases matching TRBD2. V lost 5 bases to trimming and J lost 2 bases; unmatched junction nucleotides: 6. The germline V gene has CDR1 SGHAT and CDR2 FQDESV (reference sequence). This CDR3 has 16 residues. The CDR3 nucleotides are TGTGCCAGCAGCCTGGCTAGCGGGAGTACCTACAATGAGCAGTTCTTC. Translated, it gives CASSLASGSTYNEQFF.

This clone was recorded once. The V call is TRBV12-5, the J call TRBJ1-1; no clear D gene. The CDR3 runs 15 residues. Germline values: CDR1 LGHNT, CDR2 FRNRAP. V lost 0 bases and J 0 bases, leaving 8 bases between the germline ends. In DNA form, the CDR3 reads TGTGCTAGTGGTTTGGTTGAGGGTGTGAACACTGAAGCTTTCTTT. Translation: CASGLVEGVNTEAFF.

This chain connects TRBV27 to TRBJ2-7, with D possibly being TRBD1 (5 bases). The CDR3 is 12 residues long. The germline V and J ends were trimmed by 7 bases and 3 bases, with 10 bases remaining between them. Germline V gene sequence: CDR1 MNHEY, CDR2 SMNVEV (reference sequence). The CDR3 region is CASTGHHYEQYF. For the CDR3, the DNA is TGTGCCAGCACCGGACACCACTACGAGCAGTACTTC.